The clone carrying this T cell receptor (beta chain) was picked up many times. Its antigen remains unknown. The sample originates from a study of regulatory T cells in long-lasting Graves disease. Construction of the TCR beta libraries employed iRepertoire HTBI primers in conjunction with Arm-PCR of CDR3 regions. TCRdb passed the multiplex PCR reads through MiXCR, listing each CDR3 protein once. The repertoire holds a few hundred thousand distinct CDR3 sequences, with over 15% as singletons. Noted time point: newly diagnosed GD, antithyroid drugs for less than 3 months. PBMCs were the source of the RNA used for TCR sequencing. General study results and limits: Study was limited to peripheral blood, excluding thyroid tissue.

This sample was shared with a second study, whose subject was T cells in Graves' hyperthyroidism and ophthalmopathy. That report notes: TCR CDR3 regions were first amplified by RT-PCR with HTBI primers. Ophthalmopathy and stable hyperthyroidism were told apart by a 13 V-J model.

The receptor comes from a man aged 35 to 55 with Graves disease. The material was peripheral blood mononuclear cells (PBMCs), obtained at new diagnosis, from a patient treated with antithyroid drugs.

The CDR3 DNA sequence: TGTGCCAGCAGCCACCGGGACAGGGCGACCGGGGAGCTGTTTTTT. Amino acid sequence: CASSHRDRATGELFF. The chain recombines TRBV11-3 with TRBJ2-2; 9 bases line up with TRBD1. V shed 5 bases and J 5 bases; nucleotides not matched to a gene: 6. The CDR3 spans 15 residues. Germline V lookup: CDR1 SGHNT, CDR2 YENEEA.